Listed below are T cell receptor beta chains from one sample, sequenced in a study of human T cells and chemical hapten exposure. MiXCR was run by TCRdb on the RACE reads, yielding one entry per CDR3 protein. The repertoire holds approximately 80,000 distinct CDR3 sequences, with around 10% as singletons. The sample consisted of whole blood, taken in connection with sensitization to the hapten diphenylcyclopropenone (DPC). The receptors derive from a woman between 45 and 65 years old with alopecia areata. Some clones in this sample may be carry-over from other donors' samples. Each CDR3 is given without its conserved first and last residue.

TRBJ2-3 TRBV20-1 SASSVGEATDTQY
TRBJ1-1 TRBV10-3 AIREVVDTEAF
TRBJ2-1 TRBV12-2 ASRLGGTNGENEQF
TRBJ1-1 TRBV7-9 ASSLDSHLNTEAF
TRBJ1-2 TRBV2 ASSEDRVFGYT
TRBJ2-7 TRBV7-9 ASSLGPAPDEQY
TRBJ2-7 TRBV28 ASSLGARYMEGPSYEQY
TRBJ2-6 TRBV29-1 SVDTSSGANVLT
TRBJ2-1 TRBV2 ASRAGGYEQF
TRBJ2-7 TRBV28 ASSTGPMYEQY
TRBJ2-2 TRBV7-3 ASSSTPLSTGELF
TRBJ2-7 TRBV28 ASSEASGYYEQY
TRBJ2-7 TRBV7-9 ASSFVGNEQY
TRBJ2-2 TRBV28 ASSLIGRGKGNTGELF
TRBJ2-2 TRBV14 ASSQVVVNTGELF
TRBJ1-6 TRBV7-9 ASSSGQDGSPLH
TRBJ1-1 TRBV12-3/TRBV12-4 ASTSGEAF
TRBJ2-3 TRBV9 ASSARTSGTDTQY
TRBJ2-1 TRBV20-1 SAPPPSGLYNEQF
TRBJ2-7 TRBV20-1 SAKAGGSYEQY
TRBJ2-5 TRBV6-2/TRBV6-3 ASRTNGKETQY
TRBJ1-1 TRBV27 ASRRGGTNTEAF
TRBJ1-4 TRBV7-2 ASSADRGLGEKLF
TRBJ1-2 TRBV3-1 ASSQGTGAYT
TRBJ2-7 TRBV2 ASRAGGYEQY
TRBJ1-2 TRBV5-1 ASSLVTGQNGYT
TRBJ2-3 TRBV3-1 ASGRRGSTDTQY
TRBJ1-1 TRBV19 ASILRGGGTEAF
TRBJ1-2 TRBV6-5 ASKTGTRYGYT
TRBJ2-7 TRBV29-1 SVVNEGLAGGREQY
TRBJ1-5 TRBV2 ASRAGGPNQPQH
TRBJ2-7 TRBV7-3 ASSLNIGTVYEQY
TRBJ2-2 TRBV20-1 SAPGQSVGAGELF
TRBJ1-1 TRBV5-1 ASSLLQGATEAF
TRBJ2-7 TRBV7-9 ASSPHRDNSYEQY
TRBJ1-2 TRBV7-9 ASSPEDSRDGYT
TRBJ1-1 TRBV5-5 ASSLLASNTEAF
TRBJ2-1 TRBV9 ASSGTGGYNEQF
TRBJ2-1 TRBV7-7 ASSLNPGGLNEQF
TRBJ2-3 TRBV6-6 ASSYGGRATDTQY
TRBJ1-4 TRBV2 ASKWTGVGKLF
TRBJ2-7 TRBV3-1 ASSQGPSSKGFRYEQY
TRBJ2-2 TRBV30 AWRQNTGELF
TRBJ1-2 TRBV27 ASSPYTGTVSPYGYT
TRBJ2-1 TRBV29-1 SVRTGTSGGLSYNEQF
TRBJ2-1 TRBV30 AWSVLSLAGSYNEQF
TRBJ1-1 TRBV6-2/TRBV6-3 ASSYPQLGASNTEAF
TRBJ2-7 TRBV20-1 SAKPSGTVYEQY
TRBJ1-1 TRBV14 ASSLKRGARTEAF
TRBJ1-2 TRBV27 ATSTTGAYGYT
TRBJ2-7 TRBV11-1 ASSLGLPGVGEQY
TRBJ1-6 TRBV20-1 SALQGQSNSPLH
TRBJ1-3 TRBV20-1 SATPTGSGNTIY